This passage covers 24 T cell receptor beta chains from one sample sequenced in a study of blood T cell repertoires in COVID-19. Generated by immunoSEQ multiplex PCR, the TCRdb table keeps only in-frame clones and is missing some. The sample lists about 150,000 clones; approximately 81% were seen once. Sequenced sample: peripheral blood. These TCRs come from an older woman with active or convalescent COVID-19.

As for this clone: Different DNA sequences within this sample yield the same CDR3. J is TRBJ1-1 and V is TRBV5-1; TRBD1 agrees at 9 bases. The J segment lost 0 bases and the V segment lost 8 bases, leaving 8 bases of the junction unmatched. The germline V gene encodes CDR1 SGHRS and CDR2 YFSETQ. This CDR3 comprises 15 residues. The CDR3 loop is CASSPGQGMNTEAFF. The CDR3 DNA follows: TGCGCCAGTTCGCCGGGACAGGGAATGAACACTGAAGCTTTCTTT.

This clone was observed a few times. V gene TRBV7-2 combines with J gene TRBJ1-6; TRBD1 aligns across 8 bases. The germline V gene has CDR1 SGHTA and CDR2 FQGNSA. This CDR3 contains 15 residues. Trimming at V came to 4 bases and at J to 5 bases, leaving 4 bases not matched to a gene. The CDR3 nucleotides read TGTGCCAGCAGCTATTCAGGGGGCGATAATTCACCCCTCCACTTT. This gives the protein CASSYSGGDNSPLHF.

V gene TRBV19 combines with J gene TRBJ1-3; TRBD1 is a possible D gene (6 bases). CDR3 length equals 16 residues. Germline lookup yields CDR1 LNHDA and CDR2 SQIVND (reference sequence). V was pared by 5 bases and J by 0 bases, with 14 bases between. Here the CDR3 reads CASSAITGSSGNTIYF. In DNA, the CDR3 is TGTGCCAGTAGTGCCATCACAGGGAGCTCTGGAAACACCATATATTTT.

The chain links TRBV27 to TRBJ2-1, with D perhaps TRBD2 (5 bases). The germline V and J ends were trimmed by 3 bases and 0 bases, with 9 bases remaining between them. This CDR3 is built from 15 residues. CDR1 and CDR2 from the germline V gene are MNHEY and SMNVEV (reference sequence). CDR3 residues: CASSFSGGSYNEQFF. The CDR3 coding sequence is TGTGCCAGCAGTTTCAGCGGAGGCTCCTACAATGAGCAGTTCTTC.

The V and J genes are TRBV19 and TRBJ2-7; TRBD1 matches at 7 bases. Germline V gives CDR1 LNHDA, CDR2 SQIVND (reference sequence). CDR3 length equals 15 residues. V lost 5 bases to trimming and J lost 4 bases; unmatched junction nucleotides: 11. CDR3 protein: CASSAGTADLYEQYF. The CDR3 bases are TGTGCCAGTAGTGCCGGGACAGCGGACCTATACGAGCAGTACTTC.

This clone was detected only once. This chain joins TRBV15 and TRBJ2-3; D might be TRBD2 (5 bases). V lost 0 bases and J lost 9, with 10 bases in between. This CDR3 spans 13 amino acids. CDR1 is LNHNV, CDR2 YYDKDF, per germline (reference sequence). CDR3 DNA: TGTGCCACCAGCAGAGATAAGAGCGGAACGCAGTATTTT. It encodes CATSRDKSGTQYF.

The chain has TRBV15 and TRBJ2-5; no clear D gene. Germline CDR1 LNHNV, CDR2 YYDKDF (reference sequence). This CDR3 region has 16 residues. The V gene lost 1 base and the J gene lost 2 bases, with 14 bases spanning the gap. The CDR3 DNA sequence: TGTGCCACCAGCAGAGGCCCAGATAGAGGTCAAGAGACCCAGTACTTC. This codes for CATSRGPDRGQETQYF. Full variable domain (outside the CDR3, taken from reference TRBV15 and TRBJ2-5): DAMVIQNPRYQVTQFGKPVTLSCSQTLNHNVMYWYQQKSSQAPKLLFHYYDKDFNNEADTPDNFQSRRPNTSFCFLDIRSPGLGDTAMYLCATSRGPDRGQETQYFGPGTRLLVL.

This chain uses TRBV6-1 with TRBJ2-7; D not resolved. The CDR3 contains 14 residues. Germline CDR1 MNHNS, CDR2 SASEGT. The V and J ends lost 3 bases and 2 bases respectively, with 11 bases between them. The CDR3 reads CASSDIDNTYEQYV. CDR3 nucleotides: TGTGCCAGCAGTGATATAGACAACACCTACGAGCAGTACGTC.

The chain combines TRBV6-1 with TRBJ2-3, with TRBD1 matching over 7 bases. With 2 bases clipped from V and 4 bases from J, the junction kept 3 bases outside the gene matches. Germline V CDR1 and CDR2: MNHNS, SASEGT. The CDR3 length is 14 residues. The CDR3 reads CASSEQGVADTQYF. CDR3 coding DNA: TGTGCCAGCAGTGAACAGGGGGTCGCAGATACGCAGTATTTT.

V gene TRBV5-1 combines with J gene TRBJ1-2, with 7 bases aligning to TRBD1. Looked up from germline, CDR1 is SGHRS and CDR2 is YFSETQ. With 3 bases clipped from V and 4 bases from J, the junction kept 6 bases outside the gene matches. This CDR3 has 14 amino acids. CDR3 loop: CASSSPGQPYGYTF. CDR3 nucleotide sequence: TGCGCCAGCAGCTCGCCGGGACAGCCCTATGGCTACACCTTC.

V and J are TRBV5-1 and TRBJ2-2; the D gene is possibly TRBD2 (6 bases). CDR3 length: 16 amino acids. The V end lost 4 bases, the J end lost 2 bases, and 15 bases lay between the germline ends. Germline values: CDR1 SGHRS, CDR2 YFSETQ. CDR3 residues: CASSPGAGPNTGELFF. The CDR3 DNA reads TGCGCCAGCAGCCCGGGTGCGGGGCCTAACACCGGGGAGCTGTTTTTT.

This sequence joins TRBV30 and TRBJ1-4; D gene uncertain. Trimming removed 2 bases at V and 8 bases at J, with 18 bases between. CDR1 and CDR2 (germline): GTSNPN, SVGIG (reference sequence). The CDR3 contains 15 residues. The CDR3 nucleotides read TGTGCCTGGAGTCCGACCACACGGGCGGGGGAAAAACTGTTTTTT. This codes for CAWSPTTRAGEKLFF.

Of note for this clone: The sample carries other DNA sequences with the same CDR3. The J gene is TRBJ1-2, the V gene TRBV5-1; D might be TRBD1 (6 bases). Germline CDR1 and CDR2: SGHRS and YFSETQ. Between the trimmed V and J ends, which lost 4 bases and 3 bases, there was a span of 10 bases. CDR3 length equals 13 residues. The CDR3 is CASSLGGDYGYTF. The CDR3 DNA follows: TGCGCCAGCAGCCTAGGGGGGGACTATGGCTACACCTTC.

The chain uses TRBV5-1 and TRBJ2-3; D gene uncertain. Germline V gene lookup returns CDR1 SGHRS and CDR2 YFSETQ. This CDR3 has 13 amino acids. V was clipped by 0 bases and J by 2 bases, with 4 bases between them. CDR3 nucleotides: TGCGCCAGCAGCTTGGGGCACACAGATACGCAGTATTTT. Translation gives CASSLGHTDTQYF.

For the CDR3, the DNA is TGTGCCAGCAGCTTAGTGACGTATAACCGGAGGGGAAACACCATATATTTT. It is translated as CASSLVTYNRRGNTIYF. The rearrangement joins TRBV7-4 to TRBJ1-3, with D uncertain. The CDR3 runs 17 residues. Per germline, CDR1 SGHVT and CDR2 SQSDAQ. Trimming removed 1 base from V and 4 bases from J, with 17 bases in between.

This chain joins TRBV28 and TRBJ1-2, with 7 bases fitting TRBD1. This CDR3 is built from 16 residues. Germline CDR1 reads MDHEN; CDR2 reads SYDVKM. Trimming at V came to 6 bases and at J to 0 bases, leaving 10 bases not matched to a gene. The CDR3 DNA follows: TGTGCCAGCAGCCCCGGGACAGCTCATCCTAACTATGGCTACACCTTC. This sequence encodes CASSPGTAHPNYGYTF.

The CDR3 spells CASSPRQGEYEQYF. CDR3 in DNA: TGTGCCAGCAGCCCTCGACAGGGGGAATACGAGCAGTACTTC. V usage is TRBV7-6 and J usage is TRBJ2-7; 9 bases match TRBD1. Germline CDR1 SGHVS, CDR2 FNYEAQ. CDR3 length: 14 residues. J gave up 4 bases and V 5 bases, and 6 bases lay outside the gene matches.

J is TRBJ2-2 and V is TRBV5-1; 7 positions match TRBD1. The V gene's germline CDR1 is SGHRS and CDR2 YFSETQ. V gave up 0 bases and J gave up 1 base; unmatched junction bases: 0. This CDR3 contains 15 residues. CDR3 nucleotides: TGCGCCAGCAGCTTGGGGACAGGGAACACCGGGGAGCTGTTTTTT. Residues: CASSLGTGNTGELFF.

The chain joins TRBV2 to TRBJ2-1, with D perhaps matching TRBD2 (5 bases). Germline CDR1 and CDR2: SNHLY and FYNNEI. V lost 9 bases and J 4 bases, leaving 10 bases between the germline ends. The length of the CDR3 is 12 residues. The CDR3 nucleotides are TGTGCCAGTAGTTGGAGGTACAATGAGCAGTTCTTC. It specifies CASSWRYNEQFF.

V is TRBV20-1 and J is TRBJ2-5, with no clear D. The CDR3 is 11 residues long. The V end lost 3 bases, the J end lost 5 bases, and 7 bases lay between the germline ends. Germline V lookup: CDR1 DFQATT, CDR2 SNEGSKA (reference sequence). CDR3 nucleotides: TGCAGTGCTAGTGTAGAGGAGACCCAGTACTTC. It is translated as CSASVEETQYF.

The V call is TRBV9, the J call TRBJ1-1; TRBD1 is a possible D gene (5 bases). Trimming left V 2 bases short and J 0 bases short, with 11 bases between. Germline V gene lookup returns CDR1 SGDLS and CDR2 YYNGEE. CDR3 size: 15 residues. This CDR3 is CASSVQGGLNTEAFF. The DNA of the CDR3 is TGTGCCAGCAGCGTTCAGGGAGGTTTGAACACTGAAGCTTTCTTT.

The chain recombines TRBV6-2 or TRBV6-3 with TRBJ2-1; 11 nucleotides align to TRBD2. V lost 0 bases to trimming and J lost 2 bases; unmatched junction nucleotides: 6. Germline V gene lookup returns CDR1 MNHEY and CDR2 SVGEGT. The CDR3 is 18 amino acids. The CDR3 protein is CASSYSGTSGYTYNEQFF. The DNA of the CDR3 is TGTGCCAGCAGTTACTCCGGGACTAGCGGATATACCTACAATGAGCAGTTCTTC.

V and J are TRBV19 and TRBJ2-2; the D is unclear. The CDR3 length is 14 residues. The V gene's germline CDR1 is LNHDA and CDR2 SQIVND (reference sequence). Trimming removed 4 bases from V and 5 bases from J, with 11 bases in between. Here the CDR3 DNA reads TGTGCCAGTAGTACCATCGACGGGACCGGGGAGCTGTTTTTT. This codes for CASSTIDGTGELFF. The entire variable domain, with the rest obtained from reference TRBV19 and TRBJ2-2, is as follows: DGGITQSPKYLFRKEGQNVTLSCEQNLNHDAMYWYRQDPGQGLRLIYYSQIVNDFQKGDIAEGYSVSREKKESFPLTVTSAQKNPTAFYLCASSTIDGTGELFFGEGSRLTVL.

The CDR3 loop is CASSFTSGQETQYF. DNA for the CDR3: TGTGCCAGCAGTTTCACTAGCGGACAAGAGACCCAGTACTTC. J is TRBJ2-5 and V is TRBV28, with 8 bases identical to TRBD2. Trimming took 3 bases from V and 2 from J; bases not matched to a gene: 2. Germline CDR1 reads MDHEN; CDR2 reads SYDVKM. The CDR3 covers 14 residues.